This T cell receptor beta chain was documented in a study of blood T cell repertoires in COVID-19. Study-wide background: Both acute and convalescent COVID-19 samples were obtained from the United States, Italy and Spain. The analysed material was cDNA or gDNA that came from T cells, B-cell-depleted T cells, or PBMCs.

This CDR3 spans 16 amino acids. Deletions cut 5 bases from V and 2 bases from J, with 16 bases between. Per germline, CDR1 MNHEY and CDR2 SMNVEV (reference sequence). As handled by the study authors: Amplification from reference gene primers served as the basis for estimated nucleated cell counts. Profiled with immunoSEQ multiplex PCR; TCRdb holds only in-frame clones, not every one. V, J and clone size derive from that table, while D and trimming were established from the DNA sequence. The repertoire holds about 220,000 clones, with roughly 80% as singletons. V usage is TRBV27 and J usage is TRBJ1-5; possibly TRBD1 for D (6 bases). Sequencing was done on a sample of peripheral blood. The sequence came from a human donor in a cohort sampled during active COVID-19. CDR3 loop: CASSGTGTLGNQPQHF. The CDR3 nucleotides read TGTGCCAGCAGTGGAACCGGGACATTGGGCAATCAGCCCCAGCATTTT.